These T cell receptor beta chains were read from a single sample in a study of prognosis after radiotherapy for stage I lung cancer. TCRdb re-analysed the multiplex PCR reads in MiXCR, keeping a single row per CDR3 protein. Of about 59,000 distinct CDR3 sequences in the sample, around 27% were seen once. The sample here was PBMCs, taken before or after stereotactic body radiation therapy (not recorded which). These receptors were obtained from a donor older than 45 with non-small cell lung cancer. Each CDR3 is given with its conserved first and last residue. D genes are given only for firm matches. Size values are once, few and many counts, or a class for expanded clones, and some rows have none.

cdr3_aa: CASYSGDAASKNIQYF
cdr3_nt: TGTGCCTCGTATAGCGGGGACGCGGCTAGTAAAAACATTCAGTACTTC
v_call: TRBV2
d_call: TRBD2
clone_size: few
j_call: TRBJ2-4

cdr3_aa: CASSLSGGAGYEQYF
cdr3_nt: TGTGCCAGCAGTTTGAGCGGGGGGGCGGGGTACGAGCAGTACTTC
v_call: TRBV12-3/TRBV12-4
d_call: TRBD2
clone_size: .
j_call: TRBJ2-7

cdr3_aa: CASSEGVRDGYTF
cdr3_nt: TGTGCCAGCAGTGAAGGGGTGAGGGATGGCTACACCTTC
v_call: TRBV2
d_call: .
clone_size: .
j_call: TRBJ1-2

cdr3_aa: CASSVWGMDTQYF
cdr3_nt: TGTGCCAGCAGCGTATGGGGCATGGATACGCAGTATTTT
v_call: TRBV7-2
d_call: .
clone_size: .
j_call: TRBJ2-3

cdr3_aa: CASSQGQGIRGYTF
cdr3_nt: TGTGCCAGCAGCCAGGGACAGGGGATTCGAGGCTACACCTTC
v_call: TRBV7-9
d_call: TRBD1
clone_size: many
j_call: TRBJ1-2

cdr3_aa: CAINESPSNEQFF
cdr3_nt: TGTGCCATCAACGAAAGCCCCTCCAATGAGCAGTTCTTC
v_call: TRBV10-3
d_call: .
clone_size: many
j_call: TRBJ2-1

cdr3_aa: CASSPRASGGYEHHF
cdr3_nt: TGTGCCAGCAGCCCCAGGGCTAGCGGGGGCTACGAGCATCACTTC
v_call: TRBV2
d_call: TRBD2
clone_size: .
j_call: TRBJ2-7

cdr3_aa: CASSQYALETQYF
cdr3_nt: TGTGCCAGCAGCCAGTATGCCCTAGAGACCCAGTACTTC
v_call: TRBV3-1
d_call: .
clone_size: many
j_call: TRBJ2-5

cdr3_aa: CASSLDRGNVDTQYF
cdr3_nt: TGCGCCAGCAGCTTGGACAGGGGTAATGTAGATACGCAGTATTTT
v_call: TRBV5-1
d_call: TRBD1
clone_size: many
j_call: TRBJ2-3

cdr3_aa: CAISEGRRNYEQYF
cdr3_nt: TGTGCCATCAGTGAGGGCAGGCGCAACTACGAGCAGTACTTC
v_call: TRBV10-3
d_call: .
clone_size: many
j_call: TRBJ2-7

cdr3_aa: CATSDSGTGRYEQYF
cdr3_nt: TGTGCCACCAGTGACTCCGGGACAGGGCGATACGAGCAGTACTTC
v_call: TRBV24-1
d_call: TRBD1
clone_size: many
j_call: TRBJ2-7

cdr3_aa: CASSLQGDTGELFF
cdr3_nt: TGTGCCAGCTCACTCCAGGGGGACACCGGGGAGCTGTTTTTT
v_call: TRBV18
d_call: TRBD1
clone_size: .
j_call: TRBJ2-2

cdr3_aa: CASSTRQGRFSGANVLTF
cdr3_nt: TGTGCCAGCAGCACACGACAGGGCCGATTCTCTGGGGCCAACGTCCTGACTTTC
v_call: TRBV5-6
d_call: TRBD1
clone_size: .
j_call: TRBJ2-6

cdr3_aa: CASSPIDWNTGELFF
cdr3_nt: TGTGCCAGCAGCCCCATCGACTGGAACACCGGGGAGCTGTTTTTT
v_call: TRBV7-2
d_call: .
clone_size: many
j_call: TRBJ2-2

cdr3_aa: CASSPRGRGNTEAFF
cdr3_nt: TGTGCCAGCTCACCCAGGGGGCGCGGGAACACTGAAGCTTTCTTT
v_call: TRBV18
d_call: TRBD1
clone_size: many
j_call: TRBJ1-1

cdr3_aa: CSARDRRGRMEKLFF
cdr3_nt: TGCAGTGCTAGAGATAGGAGGGGGCGCATGGAAAAACTGTTTTTT
v_call: TRBV20-1
d_call: TRBD1
clone_size: few
j_call: TRBJ1-4

cdr3_aa: CASSDQAPSDEQFF
cdr3_nt: TGTGCCAGCAGTGATCAGGCGCCTAGCGATGAGCAGTTCTTC
v_call: TRBV25-1
d_call: .
clone_size: many
j_call: TRBJ2-1

cdr3_aa: CASSLGRNIQYF
cdr3_nt: TGTGCCAGCAGTTTAGGAAGGAACATTCAGTACTTC
v_call: TRBV5-6
d_call: .
clone_size: .
j_call: TRBJ2-4

cdr3_aa: CASPRVWDSPLHF
cdr3_nt: TGTGCCAGCCCGCGGGTCTGGGATTCACCCCTCCACTTT
v_call: TRBV2
d_call: .
clone_size: .
j_call: TRBJ1-6

cdr3_aa: CASSYSGRAFF
cdr3_nt: TGTGCCAGCAGTTACTCAGGTAGAGCTTTCTTT
v_call: TRBV6-5
d_call: .
clone_size: many
j_call: TRBJ1-1

cdr3_aa: CASSPEINGYTF
cdr3_nt: TGTGCCAGCAGTCCGGAGATAAATGGCTACACCTTC
v_call: TRBV7-9
d_call: .
clone_size: many
j_call: TRBJ1-2

cdr3_aa: CAIGLASETQYF
cdr3_nt: TGTGCCATCGGACTAGCGTCAGAGACCCAGTACTTC
v_call: TRBV10-3
d_call: TRBD2
clone_size: .
j_call: TRBJ2-5

cdr3_aa: CASSLTDGVTDTQYF
cdr3_nt: TGTGCCAGCAGCTTAACGGACGGGGTAACAGATACGCAGTATTTT
v_call: TRBV7-3
d_call: .
clone_size: many
j_call: TRBJ2-3

cdr3_aa: CASSLVPGTAGTEAFF
cdr3_nt: TGTGCCAGCAGCTTAGTCCCCGGGACAGCGGGCACTGAAGCTTTCTTT
v_call: TRBV7-9
d_call: TRBD1
clone_size: many
j_call: TRBJ1-1

cdr3_aa: CASSASVATNEKLFF
cdr3_nt: TGTGCCAGTAGCGCCTCAGTGGCAACTAATGAAAAACTGTTTTTT
v_call: TRBV7-9
d_call: .
clone_size: .
j_call: TRBJ1-4

cdr3_aa: CASSQDASGLPNEQFF
cdr3_nt: TGCGCCAGCAGCCAAGATGCGTCGGGACTACCCAATGAGCAGTTCTTC
v_call: TRBV4-1
d_call: TRBD2
clone_size: many
j_call: TRBJ2-1

cdr3_aa: CASSTSGGSTNEKLFF
cdr3_nt: TGTGCCAGTAGTACCTCAGGGGGAAGCACTAATGAAAAACTGTTTTTT
v_call: TRBV19
d_call: TRBD1
clone_size: many
j_call: TRBJ1-4

cdr3_aa: CAISEGADEQFF
cdr3_nt: TGTGCCATCAGTGAGGGGGCCGATGAGCAGTTCTTC
v_call: TRBV10-3
d_call: .
clone_size: many
j_call: TRBJ2-1

cdr3_aa: CASSFGQIDEKLFF
cdr3_nt: TGTGCCAGCAGTTTTGGTCAGATCGATGAAAAACTGTTTTTT
v_call: TRBV12-3/TRBV12-4
d_call: .
clone_size: many
j_call: TRBJ1-4

cdr3_aa: CASSLLQDSYEQYF
cdr3_nt: TGCGCCAGCAGCTTGTTACAGGACTCCTACGAGCAGTACTTC
v_call: TRBV5-1
d_call: .
clone_size: many
j_call: TRBJ2-7

cdr3_aa: CASSLPYRRLAGEVADTQYF
cdr3_nt: TGCGCCAGCAGCTTGCCCTATCGTCGACTAGCGGGGGAGGTGGCAGATACGCAGTATTTT
v_call: TRBV5-1
d_call: TRBD2
clone_size: many
j_call: TRBJ2-3

cdr3_aa: CASRQTGGGYTF
cdr3_nt: TGTGCCAGCAGACAAACAGGGGGCGGCTACACCTTC
v_call: TRBV7-9
d_call: TRBD1
clone_size: many
j_call: TRBJ1-2

cdr3_aa: CASSLEATGELFF
cdr3_nt: TGTGCCAGCAGCTTAGAGGCCACCGGGGAGCTGTTTTTT
v_call: TRBV11-3
d_call: .
clone_size: many
j_call: TRBJ2-2

cdr3_aa: CASSPTGWTEAFF
cdr3_nt: TGTGCCAGCAGCCCCACAGGGTGGACTGAAGCTTTCTTT
v_call: TRBV7-2
d_call: .
clone_size: .
j_call: TRBJ1-1

cdr3_aa: CASSQAGRYGYTF
cdr3_nt: TGTGCCAGCAGCCAAGCAGGTCGGTATGGCTACACCTTC
v_call: TRBV3-1
d_call: .
clone_size: many
j_call: TRBJ1-2

cdr3_aa: CASSLGAGTMNTEAFF
cdr3_nt: TGTGCCAGCAGCTTGGGGGCAGGTACCATGAACACTGAAGCTTTCTTT
v_call: TRBV5-4
d_call: .
clone_size: .
j_call: TRBJ1-1

cdr3_aa: CATSGGATSGGFTDTQYF
cdr3_nt: TGTGCCACCAGTGGCGGCGCGACTAGCGGGGGGTTCACAGATACGCAGTATTTT
v_call: TRBV24-1
d_call: TRBD2
clone_size: many
j_call: TRBJ2-3

cdr3_aa: CASRSDSGSTNEKLFF
cdr3_nt: TGTGCCAGCAGATCGGACAGTGGTTCAACTAATGAAAAACTGTTTTTT
v_call: TRBV6-1
d_call: .
clone_size: .
j_call: TRBJ1-4

cdr3_aa: CATSRGDEGGANVLTF
cdr3_nt: TGTGCCACCAGCAGAGGGGATGAGGGCGGGGCCAACGTCCTGACTTTC
v_call: TRBV15
d_call: .
clone_size: many
j_call: TRBJ2-6

cdr3_aa: CSASPSPGSNYGYTF
cdr3_nt: TGCAGTGCATCACCTTCCCCGGGATCTAACTATGGCTACACCTTC
v_call: TRBV20-1
d_call: .
clone_size: many
j_call: TRBJ1-2

cdr3_aa: CASSYPTEASYGYTF
cdr3_nt: TGTGCCAGCAGTTACCCGACAGAGGCGTCCTATGGCTACACCTTC
v_call: TRBV6-5
d_call: .
clone_size: many
j_call: TRBJ1-2

cdr3_aa: CASKGMRQGAHTGELFF
cdr3_nt: TGTGCCAGTAAGGGGATGCGGCAGGGGGCCCACACCGGGGAGCTGTTTTTT
v_call: TRBV19
d_call: TRBD1
clone_size: many
j_call: TRBJ2-2